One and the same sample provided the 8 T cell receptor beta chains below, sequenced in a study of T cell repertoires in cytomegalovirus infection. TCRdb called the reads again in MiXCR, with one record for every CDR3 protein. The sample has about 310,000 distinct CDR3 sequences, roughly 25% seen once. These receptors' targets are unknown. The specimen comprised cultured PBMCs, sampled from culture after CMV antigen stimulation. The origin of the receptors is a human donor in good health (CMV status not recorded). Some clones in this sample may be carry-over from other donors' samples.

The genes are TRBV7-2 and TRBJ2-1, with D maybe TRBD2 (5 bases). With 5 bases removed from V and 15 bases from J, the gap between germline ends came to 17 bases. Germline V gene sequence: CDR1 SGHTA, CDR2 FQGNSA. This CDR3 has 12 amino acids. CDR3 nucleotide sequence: TGTGCCAGCAGCCCGGGCGCCCGCGGGTGGTTCTTC. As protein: CASSPGARGWFF.

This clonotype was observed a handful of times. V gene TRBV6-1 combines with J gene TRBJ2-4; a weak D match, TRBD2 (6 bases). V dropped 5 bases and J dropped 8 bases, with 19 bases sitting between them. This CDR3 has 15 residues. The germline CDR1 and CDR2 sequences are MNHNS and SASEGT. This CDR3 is CASSYRRAGGDIQYF. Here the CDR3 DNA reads TGTGCCAGCAGTTACCGTCGGGCAGGAGGGGACATTCAGTACTTC.

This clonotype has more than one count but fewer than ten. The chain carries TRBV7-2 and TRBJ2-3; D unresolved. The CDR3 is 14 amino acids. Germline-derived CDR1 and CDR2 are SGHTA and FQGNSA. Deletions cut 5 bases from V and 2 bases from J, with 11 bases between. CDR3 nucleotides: TGTGCCAGCAGCGACACGCGAGCCACAGATACGCAGTATTTT. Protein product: CASSDTRATDTQYF.

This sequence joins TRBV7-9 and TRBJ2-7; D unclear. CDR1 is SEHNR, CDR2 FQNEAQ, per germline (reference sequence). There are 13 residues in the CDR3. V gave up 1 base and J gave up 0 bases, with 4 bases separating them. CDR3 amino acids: CASSLENSYEQYF. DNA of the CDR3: TGTGCCAGCAGCTTAGAAAACTCCTACGAGCAGTACTTC.

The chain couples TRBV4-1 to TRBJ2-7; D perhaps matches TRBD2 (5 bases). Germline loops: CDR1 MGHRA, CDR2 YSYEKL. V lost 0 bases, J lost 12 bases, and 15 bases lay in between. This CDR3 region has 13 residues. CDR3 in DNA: TGCGCCAGCAGCCAAGACCGCCGGGGTAGCTTGTACTTC. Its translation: CASSQDRRGSLYF.

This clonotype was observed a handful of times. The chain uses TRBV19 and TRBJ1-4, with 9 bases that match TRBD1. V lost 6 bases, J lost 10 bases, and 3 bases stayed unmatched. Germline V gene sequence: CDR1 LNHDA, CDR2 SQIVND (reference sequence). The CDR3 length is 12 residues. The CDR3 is CASSGQGRKLFF. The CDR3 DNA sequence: TGTGCCAGTAGCGGACAGGGGCGAAAACTGTTTTTT.

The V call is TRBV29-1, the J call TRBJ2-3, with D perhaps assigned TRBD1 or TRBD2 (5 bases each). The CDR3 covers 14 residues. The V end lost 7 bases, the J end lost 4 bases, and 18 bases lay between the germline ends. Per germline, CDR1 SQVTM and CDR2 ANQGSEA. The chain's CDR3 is CSATGTFVADTQYF. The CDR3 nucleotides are TGCAGCGCCACCGGGACCTTTGTCGCAGATACGCAGTATTTT.

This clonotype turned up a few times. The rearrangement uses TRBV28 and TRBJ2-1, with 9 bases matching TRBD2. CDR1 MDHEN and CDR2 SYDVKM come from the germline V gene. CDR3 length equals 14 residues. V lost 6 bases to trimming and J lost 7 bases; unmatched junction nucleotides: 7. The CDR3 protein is CASRTAGGRNEQFF. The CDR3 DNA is TGTGCCAGCAGGACAGCGGGAGGTCGAAATGAGCAGTTCTTC.